This TCR beta chain was observed in a study of cytomegalovirus exposure and HLA in healthy donors (dated by TCRdb to 2016 to 2017). About the study as a whole: According to a later analysis, one platform produced both the approximately 110 validation repertoires and the roughly 660 repertoires of the first cohort. The study aimed to test whether signatures of past pathogen exposure could be identified by cataloging public T cell receptors. A separate validation cohort of 100 to 150 different subjects was used in addition to the 666-subject first cohort. To predict cytomegalovirus infection status, the study brought together high-throughput TCR immunosequencing, statistical association of individual TCRs with disease status, and machine learning. Results and caveats for the whole study, not just this receptor: The authors suggested that the approach could potentially be extended to other disease states and immunological phenotypes. Most TCR sequences were observed very rarely across donors, whereas some public TCRs were present in many individuals. The validation cohort had no HLA typing available for a later analysis, so co-occurrence within that cohort was assessed over all 120 or so repertoires. Of the cluster scores, 90% to 95% were above 0 in a later analysis, which found that TCRs clustered in the first cohort also tended to co-occur in the 130 or so validation repertoires. A few of the identified cytomegalovirus-associated TCR beta chains were confirmed in vitro to be specific for cytomegalovirus antigens. The study gave a list of about 170 TCR beta chains associated with cytomegalovirus. Cytomegalovirus status was reported to be diagnosed by the classifier with high specificity and sensitivity in both the original and validation cohorts.

Donors formed part of the validation cohort, which comprised about 130 subjects and was distinct from the first cohort of 690 or so subjects. Library preparation used the immunoSEQ multiplex PCR assay. Turning to the authors' computational methods: A statistical classification framework was built to diagnose cytomegalovirus status from the catalog of TCR beta chain sequences. The source is immuneACCESS, and TCRdb retained only in-frame sequences with V and J called. Part of the clones is not carried over; for the studies checked, unresolved V genes explain less than half of this, and the remainder is unexplained. V and J calls plus clone size are reproduced from that table; the DNA served to infer D and trimming. The sample includes over 200,000 clones, with almost 90% observed a single time. The ten most abundant clones make up under 0.45% of the sample. The junction shows trimming of 0 bases on V and 2 bases on J, plus 8 bases between the germline ends. The CDR3 covers 14 residues, taking in both the cysteine and the phenylalanine. This entry keeps only the CDR3 DNA: 42 bases, framed from base 1. The germline V gene gives CDR1 as MNHEY and CDR2 as SVGAGI.

A note on this clone: Its antigen is currently not known. Per-nucleotide qualities are absent, and no much larger clonotype sits a single base away.

This TCR came from a woman younger than 35 in good health and CMV-seronegative. Recombination joined TRBV6-5 with TRBJ2-7; TRBD1 is perhaps the D gene, given 6 matching bases. The sequenced sample consisted of PBMCs. The sequenced DNA: TGTGCCAGCAGTTACTCGGGGGCGGCCTACGAGCAGTACTTC. Protein translation: CASSYSGAAYEQYF.